These T cell receptor beta chains were read from a single sample in a study of T cell repertoires in cytomegalovirus infection. TCRdb passed the reads through MiXCR, listing each CDR3 protein once. This table has more than 200,000 distinct CDR3 sequences, 8% to 9.5% appearing once. Sample: PBMCs. The receptors derive from a human donor in good health (CMV status not recorded). Some clones in this sample may be carry-over from other donors' samples. Both conserved end residues are part of each CDR3. The D gene is left open where the match is weak. Some rows mark clone size as missing; the rest say once, few, many or name a class of expanded clone.

D,V,J,size,DNA,CDR3
NA,TRBV7-2,TRBJ2-7,many,TGTGCCAGCAGCTTAGCCTCCGGTACCTACGAGCAGTACTTC,CASSLASGTYEQYF
TRBD2,TRBV5-1,TRBJ2-3,few,TGCGCCAGCAGCTTGGATCTAGCGGGGGGGCCAGATACGCAGTATTTT,CASSLDLAGGPDTQYF
NA,TRBV5-6,TRBJ2-7,NA,TGTGCCAGCAGCTTGGGGGTTCTCCACGAGCAGTACTTC,CASSLGVLHEQYF
NA,TRBV7-4,TRBJ1-5,many,TGTGCCAGCAGCTTAGGGACACATAATCAGCCCCAGCATTTT,CASSLGTHNQPQHF
TRBD1,TRBV5-1,TRBJ2-7,few,TGCGCCAGCAGCTTAGGACGACAGGGGGCCCTGGTGAACGAGCAGTACTTC,CASSLGRQGALVNEQYF
NA,TRBV7-2,TRBJ1-2,NA,TGTGACAGCAGCTTAGCGGGGGCAAGCTATGGCTACACCTTC,CDSSLAGASYGYTF
NA,TRBV6-2/TRBV6-3,TRBJ2-7,NA,TGTGCCAGCAGGACGGGGGTCCCCTACGAGCAGTACTTC,CASRTGVPYEQYF
NA,TRBV7-2,TRBJ2-3,many,TGTGCCAGCAGCCGCGTAGGACCCAAAAGCACAGATACGCAGTATTTT,CASSRVGPKSTDTQYF
NA,TRBV2,TRBJ1-3,many,TGTGCCAGCACAGCAGGGCTCTCTGGAAACACCATATATTTT,CASTAGLSGNTIYF
TRBD1,TRBV6-2/TRBV6-3,TRBJ2-6,many,TGTGCCAGCAGCCCCCTTTCCGGGACAGTAAGCTCTGGGGCCAACGTCCTGACTTTC,CASSPLSGTVSSGANVLTF
TRBD1,TRBV20-1,TRBJ2-7,many,TGCAGTGCTAGAGATCACAGGACAGGGGGGTACGAGCAGTACTTC,CSARDHRTGGYEQYF
NA,TRBV28,TRBJ1-4,many,TGTGCCAACAGTTTAAAGGACGAACTGTTTTTT,CANSLKDELFF
TRBD1,TRBV28,TRBJ2-1,NA,TGTGCCAGCAAACAGGGGGCGCAACGGGAGCAGTTCTTC,CASKQGAQREQFF
NA,TRBV7-2,TRBJ2-3,many,TGTGCCAGCAGATTAGGTGCGGCCACGCAGTATTTT,CASRLGAATQYF
NA,TRBV6-2/TRBV6-3,TRBJ1-1,many,TGTGCCAGCATCTCCGGGACATTCTACACTGAAGCTTTCTTT,CASISGTFYTEAFF
TRBD2,TRBV20-1,TRBJ2-5,many,TGCAGTGCCCCCCTAGCGGGAGGGCGTGAGACCCAGTACTTC,CSAPLAGGRETQYF
NA,TRBV19,TRBJ1-3,many,TGTGCCAGTAGTATAGATGGCAGCTCTGGAAACACCATATATTTT,CASSIDGSSGNTIYF
TRBD2,TRBV7-2,TRBJ2-1,many,TGTGCCAGCAGCTTAGAAGGTAGCGGGAGGGCCCGGGGCAATGAGCAGTTCTTC,CASSLEGSGRARGNEQFF
NA,TRBV6-4,TRBJ1-4,many,TGTGCCAGCAGTGACGGACGGCGTCTGAAAGCAACTAATGAAAAACTGTTTTTT,CASSDGRRLKATNEKLFF
NA,TRBV6-1,TRBJ2-4,many,TGTGCCAGCAGTTTCCGGGGGCTAGCCAAAAACATTCAGTACTTC,CASSFRGLAKNIQYF
NA,TRBV19,TRBJ1-1,many,TGTGCCGCCCAGGACCGGGACGGGCTTTTTGCTTTCTTT,CAAQDRDGLFAFF
TRBD1,TRBV15,TRBJ1-2,few,TGTGCCACCAGCGCCCGGGACAGGGGAGGGTATGGCTACACCTTC,CATSARDRGGYGYTF
NA,TRBV25-1,TRBJ2-1,once,TGTGCCAGCAGTGGGGACAAGAGCTCCTACAATGAGCAGTTCTTC,CASSGDKSSYNEQFF
TRBD2,TRBV30,TRBJ2-1,few,TGTGCCTGGAGCGGACTAGCGGGAGGTTCCTCCTACAATGAGCAGTTCTTC,CAWSGLAGGSSYNEQFF
TRBD1,TRBV7-2,TRBJ2-3,few,TGTGCCAGCAGCGCCCGGGACAGGGGAAGCACAGATACGCAGTATTTT,CASSARDRGSTDTQYF
TRBD1,TRBV2,TRBJ1-1,NA,TGTGCCAGCAATTCACAGGGGGACACTGAAGCTTTCTTT,CASNSQGDTEAFF
NA,TRBV29-1,TRBJ1-2,NA,TGCAGCGCCTATGGGGTGGCGGACCCTTCTAACTATGGCTACACCTTC,CSAYGVADPSNYGYTF
TRBD2,TRBV19,TRBJ2-7,few,TGTGCCAGTAGTATCCGACTAGCGGCTACCTACGAGCAGTACTTC,CASSIRLAATYEQYF
TRBD2,TRBV20-1,TRBJ2-3,NA,TGCAGTGCTAGAGATCTAGCGGGGAGGGCAGATACGCAGTATTTT,CSARDLAGRADTQYF
TRBD2,TRBV7-6,TRBJ2-1,many,TGTGCCAGCAGCTTTAACTATCCGGGGACTAGTAACAATGAGCAGTTCTTC,CASSFNYPGTSNNEQFF
TRBD1,TRBV5-6,TRBJ1-1,many,TGTGCCAGCAGCTTTATACAGGGGGTCGCTGAAGCTTTCTTT,CASSFIQGVAEAFF
TRBD1,TRBV7-2,TRBJ1-5,many,TGTGCCAGCAGCTTGACCGGGACAGGTAGCAATCAGCCCCAGCATTTT,CASSLTGTGSNQPQHF
TRBD1,TRBV10-3,TRBJ2-2,few,TGTGCCATCCGGGACAGGGACGTCGGGGAGCTGTTTTTT,CAIRDRDVGELFF
TRBD1,TRBV19,TRBJ2-2,few,TGTGCCACTTGCGGACAGGGCGGAACCGGGGAGCTGTTTTTT,CATCGQGGTGELFF
TRBD2,TRBV6-5,TRBJ2-7,few,TGTGCCAGCAGTTCCGGGACTAGCGGGAGCCCCTACGAGCAGTACTTC,CASSSGTSGSPYEQYF
NA,TRBV11-3,TRBJ2-1,NA,TGTGCCAGCAGTTCGGGGGCTTCCAATGAGCAGTTCTTC,CASSSGASNEQFF
TRBD1,TRBV7-2,TRBJ2-3,many,TGTGCCAGCAGCTTAGGAGACAGGGGGAGCGCAGATACGCAGTATTTT,CASSLGDRGSADTQYF
TRBD2,TRBV27,TRBJ2-7,NA,TGTGCCAGCAGACCTAGCGGGAGGCTTACCTACGAGCAGTACTTC,CASRPSGRLTYEQYF
TRBD2,TRBV7-2,TRBJ2-7,many,TGTGCCAGCAGCCGCCCGAGACTAGCGGGAGGGGCCTACGAGCAGTACTTC,CASSRPRLAGGAYEQYF
NA,TRBV28,TRBJ1-5,NA,TGTGCCAGCAGTCCCCCGGGGGGGCAGCCCCAGCATTTT,CASSPPGGQPQHF
TRBD1,TRBV30,TRBJ1-5,NA,TGTGCCTGGAGTCCCCGGGACAGGTGGAATCAGCCCCAGCATTTT,CAWSPRDRWNQPQHF
TRBD1,TRBV28,TRBJ1-5,few,TGTGCCAGCAGTCCCCAAGGACAGGGGGCCTATCAGCCCCAGCATTTT,CASSPQGQGAYQPQHF
NA,TRBV7-2,TRBJ2-2,many,TGTGCCAGCAGCTTAAACAGGGGAGGTGGGGAGCTGTTTTTT,CASSLNRGGGELFF
TRBD2,TRBV28,TRBJ2-3,NA,TGTGCCAGCAGTTTATTCGGTAGCGGGGGTTTCGGCACAGATACGCAGTATTTT,CASSLFGSGGFGTDTQYF
TRBD2,TRBV7-2,TRBJ2-3,many,TGTGCCAGCAGCTTGGATAGCGGGAACACAGATACGCAGTATTTT,CASSLDSGNTDTQYF
NA,TRBV7-9,TRBJ2-3,NA,TGTGCCAGCAGCCCCAAGGTCAGCACAGATACGCAGTATTTT,CASSPKVSTDTQYF
TRBD1,TRBV20-1,TRBJ1-5,few,TGCAGTGCTAGAGATAGTAAGGGGACAGATTATAGCAATCAGCCCCAGCATTTT,CSARDSKGTDYSNQPQHF
NA,TRBV7-2,TRBJ2-3,many,TGTGCCAGCAGCTTAGCCTGGGACTCCTACACAGATACGCAGTATTTT,CASSLAWDSYTDTQYF
TRBD1,TRBV7-2,TRBJ2-2,many,TGTGCCAAAACGGACAGGCGGAACACCGGGGAGCTGTTTTTT,CAKTDRRNTGELFF
NA,TRBV20-1,TRBJ2-3,few,TGCAGTGCTTTGAACCACCTGCTCAAACCAGGTAGCACAGATACGCAGTATTTT,CSALNHLLKPGSTDTQYF
NA,TRBV7-2,TRBJ2-5,many,TGTGCCAGCAGCTTAGCGCCGCGGGAGACCCAGTACTTC,CASSLAPRETQYF
NA,TRBV7-2,TRBJ1-6,many,TGTGCCAGCAGCCTACAGCAAATAAGGGCGGGGTGGTCCTATAATTCACCCCTCCACTTT,CASSLQQIRAGWSYNSPLHF
TRBD1,TRBV7-2,TRBJ2-2,many,TGTGCCAGCAGCTTAGGTTTAAGTTGGGACAGGGGCTTTACCGGGGAGCTGTTTTTT,CASSLGLSWDRGFTGELFF
TRBD1,TRBV7-8,TRBJ2-2,many,TGTGCCAGCACCGAGACTCAGGGGGCAGACACCGGGGAGCTGTTTTTT,CASTETQGADTGELFF
TRBD2,TRBV4-1,TRBJ2-5,few,TGCGCCAGCAGCCAAGAAGTCCGGACTAGCGAGACCCAGTACTTC,CASSQEVRTSETQYF